These T cell receptor beta chains were read from a single sample in a study of T-cell reconstitution after alpha-beta-depleted transplantation in children. TCRdb processed the PCR reads anew with MiXCR; each CDR3 protein has one entry. Among approximately 240,000 distinct CDR3 sequences listed, under 9.5% were seen once. The sample was PBMCs from the stem cell graft donor, taken from the stem cell graft. The receptor set was obtained from a human donor who donated a stem cell graft to a child with acute lymphoblastic leukemia. Each CDR3 is given with its conserved first and last residue. A D gene is named only where the DNA matches it firmly. Expanded clones get a size class; other rows say once, few or many, or leave the size out.

>-|TRBV5-1|TRBJ2-5|few
CASSSGTPQGETQYF
TGCGCCAGCAGCTCCGGGACTCCCCAGGGAGAGACCCAGTACTTC
>-|TRBV19|TRBJ1-2|many
CASEFRAGDGYTF
TGTGCCAGCGAATTTAGGGCAGGGGATGGCTACACCTTC
>-|TRBV5-5|TRBJ1-2|few
CASSLVATDYGYTF
TGTGCCAGCAGCTTGGTGGCGACAGACTATGGCTACACCTTC
>-|TRBV20-1|TRBJ1-1|few
CSARPPGLGNTEAFF
TGCAGTGCTAGGCCCCCTGGATTGGGGAACACTGAAGCTTTCTTT
>-|TRBV28|TRBJ2-3|few
CASSPRHTDTQYF
TGTGCCAGCAGTCCTAGGCATACAGATACGCAGTATTTT
>-|TRBV5-1|TRBJ2-7|many
CASSLSSEQPYEQYF
TGCGCCAGCAGCTTGTCTAGTGAACAACCCTACGAGCAGTACTTC
>-|TRBV12-3/TRBV12-4|TRBJ1-5|-
CASSRGRSNQPQHF
TGTGCCAGCAGTCGAGGACGCAGCAATCAGCCCCAGCATTTT
>-|TRBV4-1|TRBJ1-1|many
CASSQSLGNTEAFF
TGCGCCAGCAGCCAGAGTCTTGGGAACACTGAAGCTTTCTTT
>-|TRBV6-1|TRBJ1-6|few
CASSPGQHSGSPLHF
TGTGCCAGCAGCCCAGGACAGCACTCGGGTTCACCCCTCCACTTT
>-|TRBV5-1|TRBJ2-3|many
CASSSTVGIRRYTDTQYF
TGCGCCAGCAGCTCGACAGTAGGGATAAGGCGGTACACAGATACGCAGTATTTT
>-|TRBV7-9|TRBJ1-2|-
CASSSRPVF
TGTGCCAGCAGCTCCCGACCGGTCTTC
>TRBD2|TRBV12-3/TRBV12-4|TRBJ2-2|-
CASAPRLAGGRSGVTGELFF
TGTGCCAGCGCCCCTCGACTAGCGGGGGGGCGTTCGGGCGTGACCGGGGAGCTGTTTTTT
>TRBD1|TRBV7-9|TRBJ2-3|few
CASSADRGRTDTQYF
TGTGCCAGCAGCGCGGACAGGGGGCGGACAGATACGCAGTATTTT
>-|TRBV4-3|TRBJ1-2|few
CASSQDSWQANYGYTF
TGCGCCAGCAGCCAAGATAGTTGGCAGGCTAACTATGGCTACACCTTC
>TRBD1|TRBV18|TRBJ2-6|few
CASSRTTGAPGANVLTF
TGTGCCAGCTCACGAACGACAGGGGCCCCCGGGGCCAACGTCCTGACTTTC
>TRBD1|TRBV20-1|TRBJ1-2|-
CCARADRDGYTF
TGCTGTGCTAGGGCGGACAGGGATGGCTACACCTTC
>-|TRBV6-5|TRBJ1-5|many
CASSYTTGEDQPQHF
TGTGCCAGCAGTTACACGACCGGGGAGGATCAGCCCCAGCATTTT
>TRBD1|TRBV6-4|TRBJ2-1|few
CASSEGTGRLEQFF
TGTGCCAGCAGTGAAGGGACAGGGAGGCTTGAGCAGTTCTTC